This T cell receptor (beta chain) was observed in a study of T cell responses to AZD1222 COVID-19 vaccine. Whether given at about 4 or about 12 weeks, second doses were pooled. Study-wide results and limits: At 160-218 and 743-854, vaccine-associated CD4 TCRs were dominant, and they spanned spike. There were mostly white British donors and more females than males, and clonal diversity was possibly underestimated.

This clone was recorded once. Its antigen is as yet unknown. Clones were sequenced by immunoSEQ multiplex PCR, and TCRdb holds only the in-frame ones, with some missing. The table includes some 130,000 clones, about 93% detected once. CDR1 MNHNS and CDR2 SASEGT come from the germline V gene. With 3 bases clipped from V and 4 bases from J, the junction kept 8 bases outside the gene matches. The CDR3 loop spans 15 amino acids. This sample comprised peripheral blood, obtained 28 days after the second AZD1222 dose. This receptor was identified in an adult who received the AZD1222 COVID-19 vaccine. The chain combines TRBV6-1 with TRBJ2-7; 8 positions match TRBD1. CDR3 region: CASSDPGTGLYEQYF. The CDR3, as DNA: TGTGCCAGCAGTGACCCCGGGACAGGCCTTTACGAGCAGTACTTC.